A single sample is the source of the 6 T cell receptor beta chains below, sequenced in a study of blood T cell repertoires in COVID-19. Clones were sequenced by immunoSEQ multiplex PCR, and TCRdb holds only the in-frame ones, with some missing. The data hold 300,000 to 350,000 clones, with approximately 83% observed a single time. The sample taken for sequencing was PBMCs or T cells enriched from blood (not recorded which). Source of these receptors: a woman aged 40 to 55 with acute COVID-19.

The rearrangement links TRBV5-1 to TRBJ1-2, with 12 bases aligning to TRBD1. The CDR3 loop spans 18 amino acids. V shed 0 bases, J shed 1 base, and the junction held 7 bases outside the gene matches. Germline-derived CDR1 and CDR2 are SGHRS and YFSETQ. This CDR3 is CASSLDGTGGAGNYGYTF. The CDR3 coding sequence is TGCGCCAGCAGCTTGGATGGGACAGGGGGCGCCGGTAACTATGGCTACACCTTC.

This clone was seen once. The V call is TRBV3-1 (or the pseudogene TRBV3-2), the J call TRBJ1-2; no firm D call. CDR1 and CDR2 from the germline V gene are LGHDT and YNNKEL (reference sequence). The CDR3 is 12 amino acids. V shed 1 base and J shed 10 bases, with 10 bases lying between them. CDR3 DNA sequence: TGTGCCAGCAGCCAAGCACCTCGAGACTACACCTTC. Translation: CASSQAPRDYTF.

The chain uses TRBV10-3 and TRBJ1-1; D not resolved. The germline V gene has CDR1 ENHRY and CDR2 SYGVKD. There are 15 residues in the CDR3. Trimming removed 3 bases from V and 1 base from J, with 12 bases in between. The chain's CDR3 is CAISDTGRENTEAFF. CDR3 DNA sequence: TGTGCCATCAGTGATACCGGACGGGAGAACACTGAAGCTTTCTTT.

The V call is TRBV6-5, the J call TRBJ2-5, with D possibly being TRBD2 (6 bases). Germline lookup yields CDR1 MNHEY and CDR2 SVGAGI. Trimming cost V 0 bases and J 2 bases, with 13 bases left between them. This CDR3 has 16 amino acids. In DNA form, the CDR3 reads TGTGCCAGCAGTTACTCGGGTTCGGGACTTCAAGAGACCCAGTACTTC. Translated, it gives CASSYSGSGLQETQYF.

The J gene is TRBJ1-4, the V gene TRBV15; D gene uncertain. Per the germline V gene, CDR1 is LNHNV and CDR2 is YYDKDF (reference sequence). This CDR3 region has 15 residues. The V and J ends lost 0 bases and 8 bases respectively, with 13 bases between them. This CDR3 reads CATSRDLGEGEKLFF. For the CDR3, the DNA is TGTGCCACCAGCAGAGATCTCGGGGAAGGAGAAAAACTGTTTTTT.

The chain joins TRBV7-3 to TRBJ2-3; D ambiguous. V gave up 1 base and J gave up 0 bases, with 5 bases separating them. This CDR3 is 14 amino acids long. Per the germline V gene, CDR1 is SGHTA and CDR2 is FQGTGA. The CDR3 DNA reads as TGTGCCAGCAGCTTAAGAGGAAGCACAGATACGCAGTATTTT. Translation gives CASSLRGSTDTQYF.